The clone carrying this TCR beta chain came up a few times. The target antigen is unknown. TCRdb reprocessed the RT-PCR reads via MiXCR and lists one record per CDR3 protein. The profile shows 600,000 to 850,000 distinct CDR3 sequences, 13% to 15% of them singletons. The data stem from a study of response to subunit inactivated influenza vaccine. Germline CDR1 and CDR2: SQVTM and ANQGSEA. V lost 5 bases to trimming and J lost 6 bases; unmatched junction nucleotides: 9. The CDR3 has 14 residues. The study, taken as a whole, reports: The study's authors posited that every seasonal influenza vaccination enlists few new T cells.

The chain combines TRBV29-1 with TRBJ1-2, with 10 bases aligning to TRBD1. The sequencing used PBMCs from blood, collected 14 to 15 days before vaccination. The source of this sequence is a middle-aged man who received an inactivated influenza vaccine. CDR3 loop: CSVWGQGNGDGYTF. In DNA form, the CDR3 reads TGCAGCGTTTGGGGACAGGGGAACGGAGATGGCTACACCTTC.